This T cell receptor (beta chain) was observed in a study of shared clonotypes between healthy human individuals. Study-level background: A few men and a couple of women, aged 18 to 49, were donors. The study, taken as a whole, reports: Represented diversity, genetic and exposure-history alike, was limited by few donors.

The donors, healthy adults who were HIV-negative, had experienced no recent acute infections or vaccinations. Input per replicate PCR of unsorted PBMC was 300 ng DNA, corresponding to around 30,000 T cell genomes. Sequenced by immunoSEQ multiplex PCR; TCRdb stores in-frame clones only, minus some. The sample lists hundreds of thousands of clones; around 75% were seen once. Comment on this clone: Its antigen is undetermined.

The CDR3 is 14 amino acids. V lost 7 bases and J lost 3; bases outside the gene matches: 4. Per germline, CDR1 LNHDA and CDR2 SQIVND (reference sequence). This chain connects TRBV19 to TRBJ2-2, with 8 positions matching TRBD2. Material: PBMCs. The sequence was collected from a woman aged 40 to 49 in good health. Some clones in this sample may be carry-over from other donors' samples. The CDR3 DNA reads TGTGCCAGTATAGGAGCGGGAGACACCGGGGAGCTGTTTTTT. Translated: CASIGAGDTGELFF.